This T cell receptor (beta chain) was obtained from a study of OX40 agonist ivuxolimab in advanced cancers. No patient had autoimmune disease or received systemic immunosuppression. Comments on this clone: The antigen remains undetermined.

Overall study results and limits: Certain nonresponding patients likewise had low normalized T-cell clonal expansion.

V was pared by 1 base and J by 4 bases, with 14 bases of the junction left unmatched. The CDR3 has 18 residues. The germline V gene has CDR1 SGHDN and CDR2 FVKESK. TCRdb keeps only in-frame clones here, not all; method: immunoSEQ multiplex PCR. The table has tens of thousands of clones, 85% seen once. The sequence came from an adult with an advanced solid tumor such as melanoma, head and neck, liver or kidney cancer. Sequenced material: CD4+ or CD8+ T cells sorted from blood, taken in a trial of the OX40 agonist ivuxolimab. J is TRBJ1-2 and V is TRBV14; 8 positions agree with TRBD1. The CDR3 bases are TGTGCCAGCAGCCAAGTGAAAGGTCGACAGGGGTTTTCCTATGGCTACACCTTC. Translating it yields CASSQVKGRQGFSYGYTF.